This T cell receptor beta chain was captured by sequencing in a study of blood T cell repertoires in COVID-19. Study summary: There were acute and convalescent COVID-19 samples, and they came from the United States, Italy and Spain. PBMCs, B-cell-depleted T cells, or T cells provided the cDNA or gDNA that made up the material.

As originally analysed: From reference gene primer amplification, estimates of nucleated cell counts were derived. Assay used: immunoSEQ multiplex PCR; TCRdb lists only in-frame clones, some missing. V, J and clone size were drawn from that table, and D and trimming were deduced from the DNA. The sample lists around 130,000 clones; 75% to 90% were seen once. Germline lookup yields CDR1 MNHEY and CDR2 SMNVEV (reference sequence). V was clipped by 3 bases and J by 0 bases, with 10 bases between them. The CDR3 loop spans 15 amino acids. Sequencing used peripheral blood. This receptor was identified in a human donor in a cohort sampled during active COVID-19. The rearrangement joins TRBV27 to TRBJ2-3; D is possibly TRBD2 (5 bases). This CDR3 reads CASSFSDSSTDTQYF. DNA of the CDR3: TGTGCCAGCAGTTTCTCGGACTCTAGCACAGATACGCAGTATTTT.